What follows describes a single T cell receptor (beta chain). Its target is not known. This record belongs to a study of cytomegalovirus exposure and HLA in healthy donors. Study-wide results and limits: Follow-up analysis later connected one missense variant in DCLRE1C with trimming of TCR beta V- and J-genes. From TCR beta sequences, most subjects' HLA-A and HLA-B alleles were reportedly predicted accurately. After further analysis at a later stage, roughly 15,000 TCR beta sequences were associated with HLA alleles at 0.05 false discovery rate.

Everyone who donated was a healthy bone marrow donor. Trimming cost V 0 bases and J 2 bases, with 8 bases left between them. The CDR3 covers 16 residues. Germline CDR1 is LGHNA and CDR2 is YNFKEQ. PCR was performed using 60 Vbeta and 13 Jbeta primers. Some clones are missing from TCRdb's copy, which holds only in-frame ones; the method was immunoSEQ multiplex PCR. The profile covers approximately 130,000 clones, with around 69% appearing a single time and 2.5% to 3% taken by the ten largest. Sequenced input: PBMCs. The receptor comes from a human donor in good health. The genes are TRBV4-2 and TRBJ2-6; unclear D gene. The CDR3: CASSQDSGTGANVLTF. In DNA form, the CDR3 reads TGTGCCAGCAGCCAAGACTCGGGTACTGGGGCCAACGTCCTGACTTTC.